This T cell receptor beta chain was identified in a study of blood T cell repertoires in COVID-19. Study as a whole: T cells, B-cell-depleted T cells, or PBMCs provided the cDNA or gDNA that served as material.

V was clipped by 2 bases and J by 2 bases, with 7 bases between them. The CDR3 has 13 residues. The germline V gene encodes CDR1 MNHEY and CDR2 SMNVEV (reference sequence). Method: immunoSEQ multiplex PCR; TCRdb's copy keeps in-frame clones and lacks some. The data contain 300,000 to 400,000 clones, roughly 90% of them seen just once; the ten biggest clones take up around 0.91%. Enrollees, roughly 18 to 90 years old, lived in fewer than 25 US areas. Material for sequencing was PBMCs or T cells enriched from blood (not recorded which). The sequence was obtained from a woman under 40 with acute COVID-19. This rearrangement joins TRBV27 to TRBJ2-7, with a possible D match to TRBD1 (5 bases). CDR3 bases: TGTGCCAGCAGTTTAGACAGAACCTACGAGCAGTACTTC. Its translation is CASSLDRTYEQYF.